One sample yielded the 6 T cell receptor beta chains listed below, sequenced in a study of blood T cells in healthy people across ages. A second PCR of about 7 to 11 cycles used a sample-barcoded 5' primer and a J-beta primer mix. TCRdb used MiXCR to reprocess the 5' RACE reads, holding one entry per CDR3 protein. The table records about 1.5 million distinct CDR3 sequences, approximately 42% of them present only once. Sequenced input: blood. Every receptor here comes from a young woman in good health.

V usage is TRBV6-2 or TRBV6-3 and J usage is TRBJ2-1; 9 bases fit TRBD2. V was clipped by 6 bases and J by 7 bases; unmatched bases: 7. Germline CDR1 is MNHEY and CDR2 is SVGEGT. There are 14 residues in the CDR3. Written as DNA, the CDR3 is TGTGCCAGCAGACGACTAGCGGACGGGAATGAGCAGTTCTTC. This sequence encodes CASRRLADGNEQFF.

CDR3 sequence: CASSLAWELFF. The CDR3 DNA is TGCGCCAGCAGCTTGGCCTGGGAGCTGTTTTTT. This chain connects TRBV5-1 to TRBJ2-2; D is unclear. CDR1 is SGHRS and CDR2 is YFSETQ in the germline V gene. The ends were cut back, 0 bases at V and 9 bases at J, with 3 bases in the middle. The CDR3 consists of 11 residues.

The chain carries TRBV6-1 and TRBJ1-5; maybe TRBD1 (5 bases). With 10 bases removed from V and 9 bases from J, the gap between germline ends came to 22 bases. From germline, CDR1 is MNHNS and CDR2 SASEGT. This CDR3 spans 14 amino acids. CDR3 bases: TGTGCCACCACTTCGGGGCAGTGGGGTCGGCCCCAGCATTTT. As protein: CATTSGQWGRPQHF.

This clonotype was seen a handful of times. The gene calls are TRBV28 and TRBJ2-1, with 8 bases fitting TRBD1. Germline V gene lookup returns CDR1 MDHEN and CDR2 SYDVKM. CDR3 length: 16 amino acids. V lost 8 bases and J lost 4; bases outside the gene matches: 13. The CDR3 bases are TGTGCCAGCCCCCCCTCCGGGACAGGATTTTACAATGAGCAGTTCTTC. Amino acids: CASPPSGTGFYNEQFF.

The chain carries TRBV7-2 and TRBJ1-1; D possibly corresponds to TRBD1 (6 bases). This CDR3 contains 17 residues. Looked up from germline, CDR1 is SGHTA and CDR2 is FQGNSA. Trimming left V 5 bases short and J 2 bases short, with 21 bases between. The CDR3 reads CASSIQGGGTANTEAFF. In nucleotides, the CDR3 is TGTGCCAGCAGCATACAAGGGGGGGGCACAGCAAACACTGAAGCTTTCTTT.

The J gene is TRBJ2-3, the V gene TRBV24-1, with TRBD1 matching over 9 bases. This CDR3 region has 15 residues. From germline, CDR1 is KGHDR and CDR2 SFDVKD. The ends lost 5 bases at V and 1 base at J; junction bases unmatched: 3. CDR3 nucleotide sequence: TGTGCCACCAGTGGACGGACAGGGGGCACAGATACGCAGTATTTT. This translates into CATSGRTGGTDTQYF.